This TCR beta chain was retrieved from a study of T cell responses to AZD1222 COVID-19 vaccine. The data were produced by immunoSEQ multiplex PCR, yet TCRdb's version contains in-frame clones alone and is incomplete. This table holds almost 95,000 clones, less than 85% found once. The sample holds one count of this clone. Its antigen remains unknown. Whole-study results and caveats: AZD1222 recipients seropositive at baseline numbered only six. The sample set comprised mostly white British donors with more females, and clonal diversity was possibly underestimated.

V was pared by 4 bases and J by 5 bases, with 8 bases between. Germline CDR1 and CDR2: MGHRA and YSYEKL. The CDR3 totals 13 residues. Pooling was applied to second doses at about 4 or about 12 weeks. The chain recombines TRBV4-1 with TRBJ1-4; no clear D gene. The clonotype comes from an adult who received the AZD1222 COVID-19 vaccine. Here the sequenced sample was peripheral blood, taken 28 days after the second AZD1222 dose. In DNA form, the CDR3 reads TGCGCCAGCAGCCTGTGGAGGAATGAAAAACTGTTTTTT. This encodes CASSLWRNEKLFF.